These 15 T cell receptor beta chains were all obtained from the same sample, sequenced in a study of blood T cells in healthy people across ages. Sample-barcoded 5' priming and a J-beta primer mix drove a second PCR of roughly 6 to 12 cycles. Each CDR3 protein is one row after TCRdb ran MiXCR on the 5' RACE reads. The sample records 710,000 or so distinct CDR3 sequences, approximately 31% being singletons. Material for sequencing was blood. Source of these receptors: an elderly woman in good health.

The chain carries TRBV2 and TRBJ2-5; 7 nucleotides match TRBD2. The CDR3 extends over 13 amino acids. The J segment lost 3 bases and the V segment lost 6 bases, leaving 4 bases of the junction unmatched. The germline gives CDR1 SNHLY, CDR2 FYNNEI. CDR3 in DNA: TGTGCCAGCAGGCCGGGGGGTAAAGAGACCCAGTACTTC. Amino acid sequence: CASRPGGKETQYF.

This clonotype was counted many times. This chain links TRBV9 with TRBJ2-7, with a possible D match to TRBD1 (6 bases). This CDR3 contains 14 residues. Germline CDR1 reads SGDLS; CDR2 reads YYNGEE. V lost 3 bases, J lost 4 bases, and 14 bases lay in between. In nucleotides, the CDR3 is TGTGCCAGCAGCGCCGGAGGAAGGGGGTACGAGCAGTACTTC. Protein: CASSAGGRGYEQYF.

The rearrangement joins TRBV5-6 to TRBJ1-5, with TRBD1 matching over 8 bases. This CDR3 is 14 amino acids long. Germline V gene sequence: CDR1 SGHDT, CDR2 YYEEEE. V trimming: 5 bases; J trimming: 10 bases; junction bases outside the gene matches: 11. CDR3 in DNA: TGTGCCAGCAGTCGTGGACAGGGCAGAATTCCCCAGCATTTT. This sequence encodes CASSRGQGRIPQHF. The variable domain in full, with the rest retrieved from reference TRBV5-6 and TRBJ1-5, is DAGVTQSPTHLIKTRGQQVTLRCSPKSGHDTVSWYQQALGQGPQFIFQYYEEEERQRGNFPDRFSGHQFPNYSSELNVNALLLGDSALYLCASSRGQGRIPQHFGDGTRLSIL.

This clonotype was observed a few times. The chain is built from TRBV25-1 and TRBJ2-2; a weak D match, TRBD2 (6 bases). CDR1 is MGHDK and CDR2 is SYGVNS in the germline V gene. V lost 0 bases, J lost 3 bases, and 11 bases lay in between. This CDR3 spans 16 amino acids. This chain's CDR3 is CASSEYGTFDTGELFF. DNA for the CDR3: TGTGCCAGCAGTGAATATGGGACTTTTGACACCGGGGAGCTGTTTTTT.

The chain recombines TRBV5-1 with TRBJ2-6; 7 bases agree with TRBD2. The CDR3 spans 18 residues. Germline V gene sequence: CDR1 SGHRS, CDR2 YFSETQ. The V gene end was trimmed by 5 bases and the J gene end by 0 bases; junction bases not matched to a gene: 11. This CDR3 is CASSREAGAPSGANVLTF. The CDR3 region has the DNA TGCGCCAGCAGTCGCGAGGCGGGAGCGCCCTCTGGGGCCAACGTCCTGACTTTC. The full variable domain, completed using reference TRBV5-1 and TRBJ2-6, is KAGVTQTPRYLIKTRGQQVTLSCSPISGHRSVSWYQQTPGQGLQFLFEYFSETQRNKGNFPGRFSGRQFSNSRSEMNVSTLELGDSALYLCASSREAGAPSGANVLTFGAGSRLTVL.

As for this clonotype: Given a much more abundant clone one base away, this may be a read error. The chain has TRBV3-1 and TRBJ2-7; 9 bases are a match to TRBD1. Germline values: CDR1 LGHDT, CDR2 YNNKEL (reference sequence). J lost 7 bases, V lost 7 bases, and 14 bases had no gene match. The CDR3 is 15 amino acids. The CDR3 nucleotides are TGTGCCAGCAACCCTCTCCCGGGGACAGGGATAGAGCAGTACTTC. It specifies CASNPLPGTGIEQYF.

The J gene is TRBJ2-6, the V gene TRBV28; 8 bases line up with TRBD1. V was clipped by 7 bases and J by 4 bases; unmatched bases: 15. This CDR3 has 18 residues. Germline V gene lookup returns CDR1 MDHEN and CDR2 SYDVKM. Here the CDR3 reads CASTQGQGGSPGANVLTF. CDR3 nucleotides: TGTGCCAGCACCCAAGGACAGGGCGGAAGCCCCGGGGCCAACGTCCTGACTTTC.

This clonotype was counted at least ten times. The CDR3 sequence is CASSRTGTYNEQFF. The DNA of the CDR3 is TGTGCCAGCAGCCGAACAGGGACCTACAATGAGCAGTTCTTC. The chain uses TRBV7-6 and TRBJ2-1, with D possibly being TRBD1 (6 bases). Between the trimmed V and J ends, which lost 5 bases and 2 bases, there was a span of 10 bases. The CDR3 is 14 amino acids. Germline values: CDR1 SGHVS, CDR2 FNYEAQ.

This clonotype was recorded a few times. The chain combines TRBV19 with TRBJ1-2, with a weak D call TRBD1 (6 bases). In germline, CDR1 is LNHDA, CDR2 SQIVND (reference sequence). The CDR3 length is 12 residues. Trimming left V 11 bases short and J 8 bases short, with 18 bases between. CDR3 coding DNA: TGTGCCGGTCGGCGCAGGGGTGAGGGCTACACCTTC. Its translation: CAGRRRGEGYTF.

This clonotype was counted ten times or more. The chain uses TRBV2 and TRBJ2-5; the D gene could be TRBD1 or TRBD2 (6 bases each). Trimming stripped 6 bases from V and 2 bases from J, with 13 bases between. Germline lookup yields CDR1 SNHLY and CDR2 FYNNEI. The CDR3 consists of 14 residues. The CDR3 sequence is CASRYSGAQETQYF. CDR3 in DNA: TGTGCCAGCAGATACTCGGGGGCTCAAGAGACCCAGTACTTC.

This clonotype was found many times. The CDR3 coding sequence is TGTGCCAGCAGCACAGGTGTCTCTGGGGCCAACGTCCTGACTTTC. Protein sequence: CASSTGVSGANVLTF. The V and J genes are TRBV7-2 and TRBJ2-6, with a possible D match to TRBD1 (5 bases). The V and J ends lost 5 bases and 0 bases respectively, with 8 bases between them. The CDR3 runs to 15 residues. Germline CDR1 and CDR2: SGHTA and FQGNSA.

CDR3 in DNA: TGTGCCAGCTCACTATCTAGCGGGGGTACAGATACGCAGTATTTT. Its protein is CASSLSSGGTDTQYF. This chain links TRBV18 with TRBJ2-3, with 10 bases aligning to TRBD2. This CDR3 is 15 amino acids long. From germline, CDR1 is KGHSH and CDR2 LQKENI. Trimming took 4 bases from V and 3 from J; bases not matched to a gene: 4.

This clonotype has only a few counts. A much bigger clone sits one base away, suggesting this may be a read error. This chain uses TRBV29-1 with TRBJ2-5; D may be TRBD1 (7 bases). CDR1 and CDR2 from the germline V gene are SQVTM and ANQGSEA. CDR3 length equals 12 residues. The germline V and J ends were trimmed by 8 bases and 11 bases, with 21 bases remaining between them. The CDR3 nucleotides read TGCAGCCTCGGACAGGCGGGGAATGAGCAGTACTTC. Translated, it gives CSLGQAGNEQYF. The whole variable domain, remainder taken from reference TRBV29-1 and TRBJ2-5, is SAVISQKPSRDICQRGTSLTIQCQVDSQVTMMFWYRQQPGQSLTLIATANQGSEATYESGFVIDKFPISRPNLTFSTLTVSNMSPEDSSIYLCSLGQAGNEQYFGPGTRLLVL.

The CDR3 here is CASSLTSGRAGSYEQYF. The CDR3 DNA follows: TGTGCCAGCAGCTTGACTAGCGGGAGGGCCGGTTCCTACGAGCAGTACTTC. The chain employs TRBV7-6 and TRBJ2-7, with 14 bases aligning to TRBD2. Germline loops: CDR1 SGHVS, CDR2 FNYEAQ. The CDR3 contains 17 residues. V gave up 3 bases and J gave up 1 base; unmatched junction bases: 5.

The chain links TRBV15 to TRBJ2-5, with D perhaps assigned TRBD1 or TRBD2 (5 bases each). Germline V lookup: CDR1 LNHNV, CDR2 YYDKDF (reference sequence). Trimming removed 0 bases from V and 11 bases from J, with 13 bases in between. This CDR3 region has 13 residues. CDR3 bases: TGTGCCACCAGCAGAGATGAAGTGGGGGAGCAGTACTTC. Protein: CATSRDEVGEQYF.